The clone carrying this TCR beta chain has only a few counts. Clones were sequenced by immunoSEQ multiplex PCR, and TCRdb holds only the in-frame ones, with some missing. The sample comprises some 150,000 clones, over 65% of which are singletons, and nearly 4.5% rests with the top ten. The sample is drawn from a study of blood T cell repertoires in COVID-19. Germline values: CDR1 MNHEY, CDR2 SVGAGI. Trimming took off 5 bases at V and 5 bases at J, with 15 bases between the two ends. The CDR3 is made up of 14 amino acids. The receptor was isolated from a woman in her forties or fifties who had recovered from COVID-19. Sequenced: PBMCs or T cells enriched from blood (not recorded which). The rearrangement uses TRBV6-5 and TRBJ1-2; weak D call: TRBD1 (5 bases). The DNA for the CDR3 is TGTGCCAGCAGTCCACGGACAATGAGATATGGCTACACCTTC. It codes for CASSPRTMRYGYTF.